This T cell receptor beta chain was identified in a study of cytomegalovirus exposure and HLA in healthy donors. This clone has only a few counts. The target antigen is unknown. Overall study results and limits: Earlier findings revealed that most TCR beta V segments proved productive either about 90% or about 30% of the time. CMV antigen specificity was confirmed in vitro for a few CMV-associated chains.

Germline trimming cut 5 bases from V and 6 bases from J; bases unmatched to any gene: 13. Germline V gene sequence: CDR1 PRHDT, CDR2 FYEKMQ (reference sequence). The CDR3 extends over 16 amino acids. PCR was performed using 60 Vbeta and 13 Jbeta primers. Study processing details: It was a later analysis that counted 79 million or so unique TCR beta chains, of which roughly 11 million were shared. Assay: immunoSEQ multiplex PCR; the TCRdb copy retains only in-frame clones and omits some. V and J calls and clone size are as listed in that table; D and trimming were resolved from the DNA. The sample shows 75,000 or so clones, approximately 70% of them seen only once.

The receptor was isolated from a man aged 35-49 years in good health and CMV-seropositive. The chain combines TRBV13 with TRBJ2-3; 8 bases align to TRBD2. Sequenced input: PBMCs. The CDR3 spells CASSHTGTRTSDTQYF. The CDR3 bases are TGTGCCAGCAGCCACACCGGGACTAGAACGAGTGATACGCAGTATTTT. Together with reference TRBV13 and TRBJ2-3, the CDR3 gives the full variable domain: AAGVIQSPRHLIKEKRETATLKCYPIPRHDTVYWYQQGPGQDPQFLISFYEKMQSDKGSIPDRFSAQQFSDYHSELNMSSLELGDSALYFCASSHTGTRTSDTQYFGPGTRLTVL.